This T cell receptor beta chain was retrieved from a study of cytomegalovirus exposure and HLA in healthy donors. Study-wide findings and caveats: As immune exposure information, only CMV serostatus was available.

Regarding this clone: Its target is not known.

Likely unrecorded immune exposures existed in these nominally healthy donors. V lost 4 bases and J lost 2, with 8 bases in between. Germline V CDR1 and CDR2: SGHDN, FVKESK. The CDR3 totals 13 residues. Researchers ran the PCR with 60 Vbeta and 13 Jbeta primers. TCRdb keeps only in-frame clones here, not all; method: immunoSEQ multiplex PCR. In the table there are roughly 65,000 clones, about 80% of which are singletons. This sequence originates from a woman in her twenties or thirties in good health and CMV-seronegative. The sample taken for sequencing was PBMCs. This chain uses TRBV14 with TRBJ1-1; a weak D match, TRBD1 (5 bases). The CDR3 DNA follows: TGTGCCAGCAGCCGCGGGGGTAACACTGAAGCTTTCTTT. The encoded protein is CASSRGGNTEAFF.